A single sample is the source of the 15 T cell receptor beta chains below, sequenced in a study of beta chain features in type 1 diabetes. All of the isolated RNA was reverse transcribed, so expressed TCRB transcripts were sequenced. Generated by immunoSEQ multiplex PCR, the TCRdb table keeps only in-frame clones and is missing some. The sample has 360,000 or so clones; around 20% are singletons. Input material: naive CD4+ T cells from blood. The receptors here all came from a woman aged 18 to 35 in good health.

This chain uses TRBV6-1 with TRBJ2-7, with D perhaps matching TRBD1 (6 bases). Germline CDR1 MNHNS, CDR2 SASEGT. The CDR3 totals 15 residues. V was shortened by 7 bases and J by 0 bases, with 16 bases between the two germline ends. CDR3 in DNA: TGTGCCAGCACCCCTACAGGGCCTAGCTCCTACGAGCAGTACTTC. The encoded protein is CASTPTGPSSYEQYF.

For this clone: Other nucleotide sequences from this sample produce the same CDR3. This rearrangement joins TRBV7-2 to TRBJ2-5, with TRBD1 matching over 8 bases. The CDR3 has 14 amino acids. V gave up 4 bases and J gave up 2 bases; unmatched junction bases: 3. Germline-derived CDR1 and CDR2 are SGHTA and FQGNSA. CDR3 loop: CASSSRTGQETQYF. The CDR3 nucleotides are TGTGCCAGCAGCTCTCGGACAGGGCAAGAGACCCAGTACTTC.

This clone was seen more than once but under ten times. V and J are TRBV30 and TRBJ2-1, with TRBD2 matching over 8 bases. V was clipped by 0 bases and J by 5 bases; unmatched bases: 6. Germline V lookup: CDR1 GTSNPN, CDR2 SVGIG (reference sequence). The CDR3 has 15 residues. CDR3 residues: CAWSVSSGGNNEQFF. In nucleotides, the CDR3 is TGTGCCTGGAGTGTATCCAGCGGGGGAAACAATGAGCAGTTCTTC.

The chain links TRBV10-3 to TRBJ2-1; 14 nucleotides agree with TRBD2. After removal of 3 bases from V and 8 bases from J, the junction contained 3 bases not matched to a gene. The CDR3 has 15 amino acids. Germline CDR1 and CDR2: ENHRY and SYGVKD. The chain's CDR3 is CAISDGTSGSDEQFF. The CDR3 nucleotides are TGTGCCATCAGTGACGGGACTAGCGGGAGTGATGAGCAGTTCTTC.

The table lists this clone with a few counts. The V call is TRBV4-3, the J call TRBJ2-5, with no clear D. The germline CDR1 and CDR2 sequences are LGHNA and YSLEER. Trimming left V 0 bases short and J 5 bases short, with 7 bases between. The CDR3 length is 13 residues. The DNA of the CDR3 is TGCGCCAGCAGCCAAGAGGCTGTGGAGACCCAGTACTTC. Protein product: CASSQEAVETQYF.

This chain uses TRBV9 with TRBJ2-7; 10 bases are shared with TRBD2. The CDR3 has 13 amino acids. Unmatched junction bases numbered 4, after V lost 4 bases and J lost 6 bases. From germline, CDR1 is SGDLS and CDR2 YYNGEE. The CDR3 loop reads CASSPGTSAEQYF. The CDR3 DNA reads TGTGCCAGCAGCCCCGGGACTAGCGCCGAGCAGTACTTC.

This sequence joins TRBV5-1 and TRBJ2-1, with 8 bases identical to TRBD2. This CDR3 is built from 12 residues. Germline trimming cut 2 bases from V and 10 bases from J; bases unmatched to any gene: 2. Germline CDR1 SGHRS, CDR2 YFSETQ. The CDR3 nucleotides read TGCGCCAGCAGCTTCGTAGCGGGGGAGCAGTTCTTC. This codes for CASSFVAGEQFF.

The chain carries TRBV4-3 and TRBJ2-1, with TRBD2 matching 7 bases. CDR1 is LGHNA, CDR2 YSLEER, per germline. Trimming removed 8 bases from V and 7 bases from J; junction bases left unmatched: 11. The CDR3 has 14 residues. The CDR3 DNA sequence: TGCGCCAGCGGATTTGACGGGGGGTGGAATGAGCAGTTCTTC. It is translated as CASGFDGGWNEQFF.

This clone was picked up a small number of times. The chain recombines TRBV11-1 with TRBJ2-2; D call uncertain. Trimming shortened V by 1 base and J by 2 bases, and 8 bases separated the two germline ends. This CDR3 spans 15 amino acids. The V gene's germline CDR1 is SGHAT and CDR2 FQDESV (reference sequence). DNA for the CDR3: TGTGCCAGCAGCTTAGAGTCTAGTAACACCGGGGAGCTGTTTTTT. Its protein product is CASSLESSNTGELFF.

This clone was counted between two and nine times. The J gene is TRBJ2-7, the V gene TRBV25-1; D is perhaps TRBD1 (6 bases). V was cut by 2 bases and J by 9 bases, with 17 bases left in between. This CDR3 contains 14 residues. In germline, CDR1 is MGHDK, CDR2 SYGVNS. The CDR3, as DNA: TGTGCCAGCAGTGAACAGGGGTCCCAATTTGGGCAGTACTTC. Amino acids: CASSEQGSQFGQYF.

This clone was seen only a few times. V gene TRBV30 combines with J gene TRBJ1-2, with D possibly being TRBD1 (5 bases). V was pared by 0 bases and J by 2 bases, with 10 bases between. The CDR3 loop spans 14 amino acids. The germline V gene encodes CDR1 GTSNPN and CDR2 SVGIG (reference sequence). The CDR3 bases are TGTGCCTGGAGTGTGGGGGGTTCGAACTATGGCTACACCTTC. It codes for CAWSVGGSNYGYTF. Filled out from reference TRBV30 and TRBJ1-2, the complete variable domain reads SQTIHQWPATLVQPVGSPLSLECTVEGTSNPNLYWYRQAAGRGLQLLFYSVGIGQISSEVPQNLSASRPQDRQFILSSKKLLLSDSGFYLCAWSVGGSNYGYTFGSGTRLTVV.

The V gene is TRBV11-3, the J gene TRBJ1-1; D uncertain. V was cut by 2 bases and J by 8 bases, with 15 bases left in between. This CDR3 region has 14 residues. CDR1 is SGHNT, CDR2 YENEEA, per germline. CDR3 nucleotide sequence: TGTGCCAGCAGCTTACTTCGGGAGGGAGGCGAAGCTTTCTTT. Protein product: CASSLLREGGEAFF.

This clone was counted between two and nine times. The CDR3 sequence: CASSPGGVNEKLFF. In nucleotides, the CDR3 is TGTGCCAGCTCACCAGGAGGGGTTAATGAAAAACTGTTTTTT. This sequence joins TRBV18 and TRBJ1-4, with D possibly being TRBD1 (5 bases). The germline V and J ends were trimmed by 2 bases and 4 bases, with 8 bases remaining between them. The CDR3 totals 14 residues. Germline CDR1 is KGHSH and CDR2 is LQKENI.

The chain combines TRBV5-4 with TRBJ2-2; 9 positions match TRBD2. Per germline, CDR1 SGHNT and CDR2 YYREEE (reference sequence). Trimming took 4 bases from V and 5 from J; bases not matched to a gene: 9. The CDR3 has 16 residues. CDR3 DNA: TGTGCCAGCAGCCCTGAGGTAGCGGGAGAGACCGGGGAGCTGTTTTTT. Protein product: CASSPEVAGETGELFF.

This clone was counted between two and nine times. V gene TRBV19 combines with J gene TRBJ2-1; 8 positions agree with TRBD2. Germline V gene lookup returns CDR1 LNHDA and CDR2 SQIVND (reference sequence). The ends lost 3 bases at V and 8 bases at J; junction bases unmatched: 3. CDR3 length: 13 amino acids. The CDR3 region is CASSMGLGDEQFF. DNA of the CDR3: TGTGCCAGTAGTATGGGACTAGGGGATGAGCAGTTCTTC.